A single sample gave rise to the 5 T cell receptor beta chains below, sequenced in a study of blood T cell repertoires in COVID-19. The data were produced by immunoSEQ multiplex PCR, yet TCRdb's version contains in-frame clones alone and is incomplete. This table holds more than 100,000 clones, roughly 84% found once. Sequencing was carried out using peripheral blood. The receptors were sampled from a woman aged 25 to 45 who had recovered from COVID-19.

The rearrangement joins TRBV19 to TRBJ1-2; 7 bases align to TRBD1. The V and J ends lost 3 bases and 3 bases, in that order; junction bases with no gene match: 7. CDR1 is LNHDA, CDR2 SQIVND, per germline (reference sequence). CDR3 size: 15 residues. CDR3 nucleotide sequence: TGTGCCAGTAGTATCGGAAGGGGGCGAGACTATGGCTACACCTTC. Protein product: CASSIGRGRDYGYTF.

This chain connects TRBV19 to TRBJ2-2; D perhaps matches TRBD2 (6 bases). Trimming shortened V by 5 bases and J by 6 bases, and 13 bases separated the two germline ends. There are 14 residues in the CDR3. Germline CDR1 and CDR2: LNHDA and SQIVND (reference sequence). CDR3 loop: CASSRASVAGELFF. In DNA, the CDR3 is TGTGCCAGTAGTCGGGCTAGCGTGGCCGGGGAGCTGTTTTTT.

This clone has just a few counts. J is TRBJ1-3 and V is TRBV3-1 (or the pseudogene TRBV3-2); 8 bases are a match to TRBD1. The CDR3 has 17 residues. Unmatched junction bases numbered 8, after V lost 4 bases and J lost 0 bases. Germline values: CDR1 LGHDT, CDR2 YNNKEL (reference sequence). CDR3 nucleotides: TGTGCCAGCAGCCTGTGGACAGGGAGCCGCTCTGGAAACACCATATATTTT. Amino acid sequence: CASSLWTGSRSGNTIYF.

The chain links TRBV30 to TRBJ2-5; 8 nucleotides agree with TRBD2. J lost 5 bases, V lost 4 bases, and 6 bases had no gene match. The CDR3 has 13 amino acids. Germline CDR1 reads GTSNPN; CDR2 reads SVGIG (reference sequence). CDR3 protein: CAWTAGGGETQYF. CDR3 nucleotides: TGTGCCTGGACTGCGGGGGGAGGTGAGACCCAGTACTTC.

The chain combines TRBV5-1 with TRBJ1-2, with D possibly TRBD1 on 6 matching bases. Germline CDR1 and CDR2: SGHRS and YFSETQ. The V gene lost 8 bases and the J gene lost 2 bases, with 19 bases spanning the gap. The CDR3 totals 15 residues. The CDR3 reads CASADSRGLNYGYTF. The CDR3 DNA reads as TGCGCCAGTGCGGACAGCCGAGGGTTAAACTATGGCTACACCTTC.